These 27 T cell receptor beta chains were sequenced from one sample in a study of cytomegalovirus exposure and HLA in healthy donors. A multiplex PCR was run with 60 Vbeta primers and 13 Jbeta primers. Produced via immunoSEQ multiplex PCR; TCRdb's table is partial and in-frame only. The sample has about 55,000 clones; approximately 80% are singletons. Sequencing input: PBMCs. The origin of the receptors is a female donor in good health and CMV-seronegative.

In this sample, this clone turned up a few times. The V call is TRBV7-9, the J call TRBJ2-7, with TRBD1 matching over 8 bases. The CDR3 is 14 amino acids. Per the germline V gene, CDR1 is SEHNR and CDR2 is FQNEAQ (reference sequence). V lost 4 bases and J lost 7; bases outside the gene matches: 9. The CDR3 coding sequence is TGTGCCAGCAGCTCAGAACCGACAGGGGTGGAGCAGTACTTC. Translating gives CASSSEPTGVEQYF.

V usage is TRBV7-8 and J usage is TRBJ1-2; unclear D gene. The CDR3 is made up of 16 amino acids. Germline assignment: CDR1 SGHVS and CDR2 FQNEAQ. The V end was cut by 0 bases, the J end by 5 bases, with 16 bases between. CDR3 nucleotide sequence: TGTGCCAGCAGCTTAGCGCGGTCTTTGGAGACGTATGGCTACACCTTC. Translating it yields CASSLARSLETYGYTF.

The chain has TRBV2 and TRBJ1-1, with a tentative D call TRBD1 (6 bases). The CDR3 covers 11 residues. Trimming took 6 bases from V and 10 from J, leaving 12 bases between them. CDR1 and CDR2 (germline): SNHLY, FYNNEI. CDR3 nucleotides: TGTGCCAGCAGGGGGACAAAACGAGCTTTCTTT. This encodes CASRGTKRAFF.

J is TRBJ1-6 and V is TRBV6-5; 9 bases map to TRBD1. Germline V gives CDR1 MNHEY, CDR2 SVGAGI. With 6 bases clipped from V and 5 bases from J, the junction kept 5 bases outside the gene matches. This CDR3 comprises 15 residues. CDR3 sequence: CASRDRGANNSPLHF. The CDR3 DNA follows: TGTGCCAGCAGAGACAGGGGGGCTAATAATTCACCCCTCCACTTT.

This clone has only one observation. The V and J genes are TRBV29-1 and TRBJ1-6, with D possibly being TRBD1 (6 bases). CDR3 length equals 12 residues. Trimming removed 7 bases at V and 7 bases at J, with 11 bases between. CDR1 and CDR2 from the germline V gene are SQVTM and ANQGSEA. Here the CDR3 reads CSAGDHNSPLHF. The CDR3 nucleotides read TGCAGCGCAGGGGACCACAATTCACCCCTCCACTTT.

The chain links TRBV30 to TRBJ1-2, with D possibly TRBD1 on 5 matching bases. Germline lookup yields CDR1 GTSNPN and CDR2 SVGIG (reference sequence). V was pared by 7 bases and J by 4 bases, with 25 bases between. The CDR3 runs to 16 residues. The CDR3 sequence is CALRMFPQDELYGYTF. CDR3 nucleotides: TGTGCCTTAAGGATGTTCCCACAGGACGAACTCTATGGCTACACCTTC.

A remark on this clone: The sample contains more than one DNA sequence encoding this CDR3. V is TRBV9 and J is TRBJ2-3; a possible D gene is TRBD2 (6 bases). V was cut by 0 bases and J by 0 bases, with 11 bases left in between. This CDR3 region has 16 residues. Germline V gene data show CDR1 as SGDLS and CDR2 as YYNGEE. The CDR3 DNA is TGTGCCAGCAGCGTAGATCGGACTACTAGCACAGATACGCAGTATTTT. Translated, it gives CASSVDRTTSTDTQYF.

The chain uses TRBV6-6 and TRBJ2-7; 8 nucleotides align to TRBD1. This CDR3 comprises 15 residues. Trimming removed 4 bases from V and 5 bases from J; junction bases left unmatched: 10. Germline assignment: CDR1 MNHNY and CDR2 SVGAGI (reference sequence). The CDR3 DNA reads as TGTGCCAGCAGTTCACCGACAGGGGACGTTCACGAGCAGTACTTC. Encoded protein: CASSSPTGDVHEQYF.

This clone was seen a handful of times. The chain combines TRBV7-2 with TRBJ1-2; D unresolved. There are 12 residues in the CDR3. Germline values: CDR1 SGHTA, CDR2 FQGNSA. Trimming took 5 bases from V and 2 from J, leaving 6 bases between them. The CDR3 nucleotides read TGTGCCAGCAGCGATGGCAACTATGGCTACACCTTC. This gives the protein CASSDGNYGYTF. Drawing the rest from reference TRBV7-2 and TRBJ1-2, the complete variable domain is GAGVSQSPSNKVTEKGKDVELRCDPISGHTALYWYRQSLGQGLEFLIYFQGNSAPDKSGLPSDRFSAERTGGSVSTLTIQRTQQEDSAVYLCASSDGNYGYTFGSGTRLTVV.

V and J are TRBV7-9 and TRBJ2-3, with D perhaps matching TRBD2 (7 bases). This CDR3 contains 15 residues. Germline V lookup: CDR1 SEHNR, CDR2 FQNEAQ (reference sequence). V was shortened by 5 bases and J by 5 bases, with 17 bases between the two germline ends. The CDR3 spells CASSPRSGGRDTQYF. The CDR3 nucleotides are TGTGCCAGCAGCCCCCGTTCGGGGGGCAGAGATACGCAGTATTTT.

The CDR3 sequence: CASSYSLAGGADTQYF. In DNA form, the CDR3 reads TGTGCCAGCAGTTACTCCCTAGCGGGGGGGGCAGATACGCAGTATTTT. The rearrangement links TRBV6-5 to TRBJ2-3; 12 bases match TRBD2. CDR3 length equals 16 residues. Per the germline V gene, CDR1 is MNHEY and CDR2 is SVGAGI. J lost 4 bases, V lost 0 bases, and 2 bases had no gene match.

This chain links TRBV11-3 with TRBJ2-7; D may be TRBD1 (5 bases). Germline V CDR1 and CDR2: SGHNT, YENEEA. Trimming took off 5 bases at V and 5 bases at J, with 10 bases between the two ends. CDR3 size: 12 residues. The CDR3 sequence: CASSHGRDEQYF. The DNA for the CDR3 is TGTGCCAGCAGCCATGGCAGGGACGAGCAGTACTTC.

The gene calls are TRBV12-5 and TRBJ2-7, with D possibly TRBD2 on 5 matching bases. V was pared by 0 bases and J by 0 bases, with 9 bases between. This CDR3 is 15 amino acids long. Germline CDR1 and CDR2: LGHNT and FRNRAP. The CDR3 region is CASGLVRGSSYEQYF. The DNA for the CDR3 is TGTGCTAGTGGTTTGGTACGTGGGAGCTCCTACGAGCAGTACTTC.

The J gene is TRBJ1-2, the V gene TRBV5-1, with 10 bases identical to TRBD1. V lost 4 bases, J lost 5 bases, and 11 bases stayed unmatched. CDR1 SGHRS and CDR2 YFSETQ come from the germline V gene. CDR3 length: 16 amino acids. The CDR3 is CASSLTVGQGGYGYTF. In DNA, the CDR3 is TGCGCCAGCAGCCTCACGGTCGGACAGGGGGGTTATGGCTACACCTTC.

The chain links TRBV2 to TRBJ2-2, with D possibly TRBD2 on 7 matching bases. The V gene's germline CDR1 is SNHLY and CDR2 FYNNEI. The CDR3 sequence is 16 residues long. Trimming took off 8 bases at V and 1 base at J, with 17 bases between the two ends. The DNA for the CDR3 is TGTGCCAGCGGGAGGGGGGGGACCCGGAACACCGGGGAGCTGTTTTTT. It encodes CASGRGGTRNTGELFF.

The rearrangement uses TRBV9 and TRBJ2-3; TRBD2 might be the D (6 bases). Germline V gene lookup returns CDR1 SGDLS and CDR2 YYNGEE. V was trimmed by 4 bases and J by 3 bases, leaving 9 bases between them. This CDR3 has 13 amino acids. This chain's CDR3 is CASSFGGTDTQYF. The CDR3, as DNA: TGTGCCAGCAGCTTCGGAGGGACAGATACGCAGTATTTT.

The V and J genes are TRBV4-1 and TRBJ1-1; 8 bases are a match to TRBD1. V was pared by 2 bases and J by 6 bases, with 17 bases of the junction left unmatched. Germline V lookup: CDR1 MGHRA, CDR2 YSYEKL. The CDR3 spans 18 residues. The CDR3 loop is CASSQFVWQGARFPEAFF. In DNA form, the CDR3 reads TGCGCCAGCAGCCAATTTGTATGGCAGGGGGCGCGGTTTCCTGAAGCTTTCTTT.

This chain connects TRBV11-2 to TRBJ2-3; TRBD2 matches at 11 bases. CDR3 size: 17 residues. J gave up 5 bases and V 0 bases, and 7 bases lay outside the gene matches. Germline CDR1 is SGHAT and CDR2 is FQNNGV. The CDR3 bases are TGTGCCAGCAGCTTAGATGGGTCTAGCGGGGGGAAAGATACGCAGTATTTT. Amino acids: CASSLDGSSGGKDTQYF.

This clone showed up just once. CDR3 sequence reads: CASSVDRFSSPLHF. Here the CDR3 DNA reads TGTGCCAGCAGCGTAGACAGGTTCAGTTCACCCCTCCACTTT. The rearrangement links TRBV6-5 to TRBJ1-6; D possibly corresponds to TRBD1 (6 bases). The CDR3 totals 14 residues. Trimming left V 6 bases short and J 9 bases short, with 15 bases between. Germline V gene lookup returns CDR1 MNHEY and CDR2 SVGAGI.

There are a few counts of this clone. The chain recombines TRBV9 with TRBJ2-7; a weak D match, TRBD1 (6 bases). This CDR3 has 15 amino acids. V gave up 0 bases and J gave up 1 base, with 11 bases separating them. The germline V gene has CDR1 SGDLS and CDR2 YYNGEE. The chain's CDR3 is CASSVVPDRSYEQYF. Here the CDR3 DNA reads TGTGCCAGCAGCGTAGTCCCGGACAGATCCTACGAGCAGTACTTC.

This clone was detected once. The rearrangement uses TRBV29-1 and TRBJ1-2; D is unclear. CDR1 SQVTM and CDR2 ANQGSEA come from the germline V gene. The CDR3 sequence is 15 residues long. The V end lost 2 bases, the J end lost 4 bases, and 17 bases lay between the germline ends. The CDR3 here is CSVENQKSGIYGYTF. In DNA form, the CDR3 reads TGCAGCGTTGAAAATCAAAAATCGGGGATCTATGGCTACACCTTC.

This rearrangement joins TRBV4-1 to TRBJ1-6; no clear D gene. Per germline, CDR1 MGHRA and CDR2 YSYEKL. Trimming took 4 bases from V and 7 from J, leaving 14 bases between them. CDR3 length: 15 residues. CDR3: CASSLERDSNSPLHF. Here the CDR3 DNA reads TGCGCCAGCAGCCTAGAACGGGATTCCAATTCACCCCTCCACTTT.

The chain employs TRBV2 and TRBJ2-1; TRBD1 is a possible D gene (6 bases). CDR1 and CDR2 from the germline V gene are SNHLY and FYNNEI. The CDR3 spans 15 residues. The V gene lost 0 bases and the J gene lost 2 bases, with 8 bases spanning the gap. CDR3 in DNA: TGTGCCAGCAGTGAAGCAGGGGGAGCCTACAATGAGCAGTTCTTC. Its translation is CASSEAGGAYNEQFF.

The chain employs TRBV6-1 and TRBJ2-5; TRBD2 matches 15 bases. The germline CDR1 and CDR2 sequences are MNHNS and SASEGT. The CDR3 runs to 18 residues. Losses at the gene ends were 1 base for V and 4 bases for J; bases not matched to a gene: 7. CDR3 in amino acids: CASSEVGLAGGHRETQYF. DNA for the CDR3: TGTGCCAGCAGTGAAGTCGGACTAGCGGGGGGGCATCGAGAGACCCAGTACTTC.

The rearrangement links TRBV6-5 to TRBJ2-5; D may be TRBD1 (7 bases). V was cut by 8 bases and J by 5 bases, with 21 bases left in between. CDR1 and CDR2 (germline): MNHEY, SVGAGI. The CDR3 contains 15 residues. The CDR3 sequence: CASGPGRGAAETQYF. Written as DNA, the CDR3 is TGTGCCAGCGGCCCCGGCAGGGGGGCGGCGGAGACCCAGTACTTC.

This sequence joins TRBV11-1 and TRBJ1-1, with 9 bases identical to TRBD1. The CDR3 sequence is 16 residues long. The germline V gene has CDR1 SGHAT and CDR2 FQDESV (reference sequence). V gave up 1 base and J gave up 0 bases; unmatched junction bases: 3. CDR3 coding DNA: TGTGCCAGCAGCTTAGGATACAGGGGGCTGAACACTGAAGCTTTCTTT. Translating it yields CASSLGYRGLNTEAFF. Full variable domain (remainder filled in from reference TRBV11-1 and TRBJ1-1): EAEVAQSPRYKITEKSQAVAFWCDPISGHATLYWYRQILGQGPELLVQFQDESVVDDSQLPKDRFSAERLKGVDSTLKIQPAELGDSAMYLCASSLGYRGLNTEAFFGQGTRLTVV.

The chain links TRBV4-1 to TRBJ2-2, with TRBD2 as a possible D gene (5 bases). CDR3 length: 16 residues. Germline CDR1 and CDR2: MGHRA and YSYEKL. V shed 4 bases and J shed 7 bases, with 19 bases lying between them. The CDR3 spells CASSPFPGTSYGELFF. Written as DNA, the CDR3 is TGCGCCAGCAGCCCTTTTCCGGGTACTAGTTACGGGGAGCTGTTTTTT.